This T cell receptor (beta chain) is from a study of T cells in Graves' hyperthyroidism and ophthalmopathy. Overall study results and limits: Ophthalmopathy stood apart from stable hyperthyroidism in a 13 V-J model.

Comment on this clonotype: Its antigen is not known.

Regions amplified from RNA transcripts were the TCR beta CDR3 regions. A first-round RT-PCR of the TCR CDR3 used the HTBI primer set. TCRdb called the multiplex PCR reads again in MiXCR, with one record for every CDR3 protein. The sample yields 300,000 to 500,000 distinct CDR3 sequences, about 16% seen once. CDR3 length: 15 amino acids. Trimming pared 3 bases from V and 0 bases from J, leaving 9 bases between. CDR1 and CDR2 from the germline V gene are LNHDA and SQIVND (reference sequence). The sequence was obtained from a woman aged 25 to 39 with Graves' hyperthyroidism. The material sequenced was blood. This chain links TRBV19 with TRBJ2-1, with D uncertain. CDR3 amino acids: CASSIAASSYNEQFF. The CDR3 nucleotides read TGTGCCAGTAGTATCGCGGCGTCCTCCTACAATGAGCAGTTCTTC.